This TCR beta chain came from a study of CD8+ T cells in alopecia areata. On the study more broadly: Treated patients were given 5 to 10 mg oral tofacitinib twice daily.

RNA extraction was followed by reverse transcription into cDNA, which acted as the sequencing template. Measured with immunoSEQ multiplex PCR; TCRdb has only the in-frame clones, and not every one. The sample holds about 190,000 clones; more than 55% are singletons and the top ten take about 1.3%. J gave up 5 bases and V 8 bases, and 9 bases lay outside the gene matches. CDR3 size: 14 residues. CDR1 is SNHLY and CDR2 is FYNNEI in the germline V gene. This clone was seen a few times. Its antigen is unidentified. Treatment of the sample: oral pan-JAK inhibitor, 5-10 mg twice daily. In alopecia areata patients, both lesional scalp punch biopsies and peripheral blood were collected. Overall study findings and caveats: Baseline CD8+ expansion's link to response remains uncertain, as there was one nonresponder.

The sequencing used CD4+ T cells sorted from blood, collected around week 50, from a patient treated with tofacitinib. The TCR sequence derives from a human donor with alopecia areata. The rearrangement joins TRBV2 to TRBJ2-7, with 10 bases aligning to TRBD1. The chain's CDR3 is CASLLGQGSHEQYF. The CDR3 DNA reads as TGTGCCAGCCTGCTGGGACAGGGGAGCCACGAGCAGTACTTC. Together with reference TRBV2 and TRBJ2-7, the CDR3 gives the full variable domain: EPEVTQTPSHQVTQMGQEVILRCVPISNHLYFYWYRQILGQKVEFLVSFYNNEISEKSEIFDDQFSVERPDGSNFTLKIRSTKLEDSAMYFCASLLGQGSHEQYFGPGTRLTVT.